This paragraph covers one TCR beta chain sequence. CDR1 is SQVTM, CDR2 ANQGSEA, per germline. V was shortened by 7 bases and J by 4 bases, with 14 bases between the two germline ends. This CDR3 contains 12 residues. Investigators isolated RNA and reverse transcribed it into cDNA to act as the sequencing template. TCRdb's copy holds only in-frame clones and misses some; the assay was immunoSEQ multiplex PCR. The table has approximately 150,000 clones, about 51% seen once. This sample was taken from a study of CD8+ T cells in alopecia areata. Peripheral blood samples and lesional scalp punch biopsies were obtained from alopecia areata patients.

Source: CD4+ T cells sorted from blood, taken at week 0. This sequence joins TRBV29-1 and TRBJ2-7; the D gene is possibly TRBD1 (6 bases). This TCR came from a human donor with alopecia areata. The CDR3 nucleotides read TGCAGCGCAACAGGGCTTGTATACGAGCAGTACTTC. Translating it yields CSATGLVYEQYF.